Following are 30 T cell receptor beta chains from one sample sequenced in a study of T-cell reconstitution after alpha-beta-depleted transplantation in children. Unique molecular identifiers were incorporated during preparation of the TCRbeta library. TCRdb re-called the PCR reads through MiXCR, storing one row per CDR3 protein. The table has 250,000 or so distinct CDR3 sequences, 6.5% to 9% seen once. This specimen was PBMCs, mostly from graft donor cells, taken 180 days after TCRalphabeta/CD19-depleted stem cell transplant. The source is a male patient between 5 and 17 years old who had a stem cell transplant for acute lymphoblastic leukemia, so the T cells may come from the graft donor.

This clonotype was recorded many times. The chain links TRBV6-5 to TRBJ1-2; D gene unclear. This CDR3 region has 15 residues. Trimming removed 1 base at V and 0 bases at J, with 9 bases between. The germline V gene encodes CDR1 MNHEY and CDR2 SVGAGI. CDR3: CASSYWSGANYGYTF. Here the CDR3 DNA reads TGTGCCAGCAGTTACTGGAGCGGAGCTAACTATGGCTACACCTTC.

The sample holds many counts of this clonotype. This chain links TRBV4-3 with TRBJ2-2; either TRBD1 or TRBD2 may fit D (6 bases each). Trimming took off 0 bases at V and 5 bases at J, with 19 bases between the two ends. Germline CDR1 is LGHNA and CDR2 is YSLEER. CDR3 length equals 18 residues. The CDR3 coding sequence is TGCGCCAGCAGCCAAGATACGAGGGGGGCCTGGGGTACCGGGGAGCTGTTTTTT. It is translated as CASSQDTRGAWGTGELFF.

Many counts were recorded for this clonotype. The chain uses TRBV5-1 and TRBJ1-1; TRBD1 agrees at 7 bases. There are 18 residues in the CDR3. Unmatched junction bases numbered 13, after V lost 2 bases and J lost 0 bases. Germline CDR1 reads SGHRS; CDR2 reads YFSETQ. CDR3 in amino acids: CASSFSREDRFMNTEAFF. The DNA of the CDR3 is TGCGCCAGCAGCTTTTCTCGGGAGGACAGGTTCATGAACACTGAAGCTTTCTTT.

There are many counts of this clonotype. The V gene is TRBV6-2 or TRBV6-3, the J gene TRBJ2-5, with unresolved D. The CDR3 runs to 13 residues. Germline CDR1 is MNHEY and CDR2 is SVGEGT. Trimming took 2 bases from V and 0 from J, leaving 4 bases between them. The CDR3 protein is CASSYLHQETQYF. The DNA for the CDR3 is TGTGCCAGCAGTTACCTACACCAAGAGACCCAGTACTTC.

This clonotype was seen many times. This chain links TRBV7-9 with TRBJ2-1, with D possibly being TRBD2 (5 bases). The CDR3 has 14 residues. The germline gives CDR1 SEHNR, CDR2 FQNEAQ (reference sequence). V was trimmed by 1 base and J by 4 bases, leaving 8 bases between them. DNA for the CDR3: TGTGCCAGCAGCTTAGTAAGGGAGTACAATGAGCAGTTCTTC. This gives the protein CASSLVREYNEQFF.

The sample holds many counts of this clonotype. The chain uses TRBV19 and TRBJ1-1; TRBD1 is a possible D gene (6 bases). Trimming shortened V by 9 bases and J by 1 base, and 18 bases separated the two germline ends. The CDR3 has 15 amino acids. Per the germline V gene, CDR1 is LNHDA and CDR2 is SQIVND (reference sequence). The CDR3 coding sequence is TGTGCCAGCCGGACGCACAGGGTACAGAACACTGAAGCTTTCTTT. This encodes CASRTHRVQNTEAFF.

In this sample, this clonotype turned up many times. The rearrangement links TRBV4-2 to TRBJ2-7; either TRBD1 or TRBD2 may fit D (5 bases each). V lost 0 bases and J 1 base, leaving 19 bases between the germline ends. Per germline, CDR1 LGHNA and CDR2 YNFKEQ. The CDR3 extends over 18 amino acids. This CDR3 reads CASSQDLDGTDISYEQYF. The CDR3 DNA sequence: TGTGCCAGCAGCCAAGATTTAGACGGGACGGACATTTCCTACGAGCAGTACTTC.

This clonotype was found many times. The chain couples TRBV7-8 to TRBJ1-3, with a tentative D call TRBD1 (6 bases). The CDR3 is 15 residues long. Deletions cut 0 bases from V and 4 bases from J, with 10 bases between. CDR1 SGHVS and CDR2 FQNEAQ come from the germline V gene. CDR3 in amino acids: CASSLALGGGNTIYF. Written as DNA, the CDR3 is TGTGCCAGCAGCTTAGCGCTAGGGGGAGGAAACACCATATATTTT.

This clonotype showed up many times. CDR3 DNA sequence: TGTGCCATCAGTTACCCAGGATACGAGCAGTACTTC. Its protein product is CAISYPGYEQYF. V is TRBV10-3 and J is TRBJ2-7; no firm D call. V was shortened by 5 bases and J by 4 bases, with 9 bases between the two germline ends. The CDR3 contains 12 residues. Germline loops: CDR1 ENHRY, CDR2 SYGVKD.

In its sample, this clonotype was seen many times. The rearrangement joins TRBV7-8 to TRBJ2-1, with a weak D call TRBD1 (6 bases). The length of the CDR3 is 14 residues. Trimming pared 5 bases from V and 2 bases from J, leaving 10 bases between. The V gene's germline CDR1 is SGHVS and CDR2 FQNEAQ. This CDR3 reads CASSKDRAYNEQFF. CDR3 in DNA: TGTGCCAGCAGCAAGGACAGAGCCTACAATGAGCAGTTCTTC.

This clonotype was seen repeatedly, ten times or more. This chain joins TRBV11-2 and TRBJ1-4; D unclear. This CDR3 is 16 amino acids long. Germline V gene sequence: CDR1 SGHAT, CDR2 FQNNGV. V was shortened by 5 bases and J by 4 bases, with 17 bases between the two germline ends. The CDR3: CASSPRMRAYNEKLFF. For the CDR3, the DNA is TGTGCCAGCAGCCCCCGGATGAGGGCGTATAATGAAAAACTGTTTTTT. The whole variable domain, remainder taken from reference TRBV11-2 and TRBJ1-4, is EAGVAQSPRYKIIEKRQSVAFWCNPISGHATLYWYQQILGQGPKLLIQFQNNGVVDDSQLPKDRFSAERLKGVDSTLKIQPAKLEDSAVYLCASSPRMRAYNEKLFFGSGTQLSVL.

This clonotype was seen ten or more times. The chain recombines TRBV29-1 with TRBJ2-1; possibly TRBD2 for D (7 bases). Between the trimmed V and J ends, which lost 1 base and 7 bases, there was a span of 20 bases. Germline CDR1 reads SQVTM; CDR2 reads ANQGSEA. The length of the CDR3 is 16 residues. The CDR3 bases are TGCAGCGTTGAAGGAGGGGGGGGGCTAGCGTTAAATGAGCAGTTCTTC. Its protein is CSVEGGGGLALNEQFF.

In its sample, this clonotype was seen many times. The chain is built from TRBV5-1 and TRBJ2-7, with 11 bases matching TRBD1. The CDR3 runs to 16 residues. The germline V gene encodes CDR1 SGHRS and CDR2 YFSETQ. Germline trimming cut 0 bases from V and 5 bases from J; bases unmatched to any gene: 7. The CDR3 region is CASSLEVRTGGDEQYF. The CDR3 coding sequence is TGCGCCAGCAGCTTGGAAGTCCGGACAGGGGGCGACGAGCAGTACTTC.

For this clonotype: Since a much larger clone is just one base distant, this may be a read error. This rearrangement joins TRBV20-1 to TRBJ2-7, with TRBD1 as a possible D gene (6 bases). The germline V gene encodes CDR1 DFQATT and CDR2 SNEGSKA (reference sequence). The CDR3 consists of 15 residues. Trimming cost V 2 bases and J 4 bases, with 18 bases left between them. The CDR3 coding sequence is TGCAGTGCTAGAAGATACCCCGACAGGCCATACGAGCAGTACTTC. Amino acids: CSARRYPDRPYEQYF.

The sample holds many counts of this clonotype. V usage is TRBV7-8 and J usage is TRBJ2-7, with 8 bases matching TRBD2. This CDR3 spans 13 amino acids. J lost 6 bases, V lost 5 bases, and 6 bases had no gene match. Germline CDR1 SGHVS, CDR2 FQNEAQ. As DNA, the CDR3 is TGTGCCAGCAGCACAGGGACTAGAGCCGAGCAGTACTTC. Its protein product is CASSTGTRAEQYF.

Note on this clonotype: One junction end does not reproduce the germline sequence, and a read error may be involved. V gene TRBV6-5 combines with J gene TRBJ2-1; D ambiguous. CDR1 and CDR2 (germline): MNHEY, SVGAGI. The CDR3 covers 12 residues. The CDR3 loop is CASSSPRGWQSF. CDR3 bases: TGTGCCAGCAGTTCGCCTAGAGGTTGGCAGTCCTTC.

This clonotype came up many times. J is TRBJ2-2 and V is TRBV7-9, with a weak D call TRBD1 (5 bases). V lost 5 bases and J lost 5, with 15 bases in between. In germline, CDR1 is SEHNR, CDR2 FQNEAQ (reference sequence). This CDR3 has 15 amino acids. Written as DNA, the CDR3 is TGTGCCAGCAGCCCCCAGGGCGCCGCGACCGGGGAGCTGTTTTTT. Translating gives CASSPQGAATGELFF.

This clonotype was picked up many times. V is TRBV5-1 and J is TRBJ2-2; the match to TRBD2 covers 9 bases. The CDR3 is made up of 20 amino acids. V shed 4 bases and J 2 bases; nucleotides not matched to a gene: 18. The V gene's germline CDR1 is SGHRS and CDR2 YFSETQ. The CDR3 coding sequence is TGCGCCAGCAGCCCCGAGGCCCTAGCGGGGCGGGTCGGTAACACCGGGGAGCTGTTTTTT. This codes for CASSPEALAGRVGNTGELFF. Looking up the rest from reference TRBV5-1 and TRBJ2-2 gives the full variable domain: KAGVTQTPRYLIKTRGQQVTLSCSPISGHRSVSWYQQTPGQGLQFLFEYFSETQRNKGNFPGRFSGRQFSNSRSEMNVSTLELGDSALYLCASSPEALAGRVGNTGELFFGEGSRLTVL.

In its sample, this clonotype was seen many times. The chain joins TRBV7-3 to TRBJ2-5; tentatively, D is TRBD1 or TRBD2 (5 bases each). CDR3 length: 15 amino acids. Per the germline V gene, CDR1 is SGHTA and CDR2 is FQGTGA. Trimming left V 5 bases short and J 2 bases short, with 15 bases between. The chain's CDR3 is CASSRGQGPQETQYF. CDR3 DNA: TGTGCCAGCAGCCGGGGTCAGGGCCCGCAAGAGACCCAGTACTTC.

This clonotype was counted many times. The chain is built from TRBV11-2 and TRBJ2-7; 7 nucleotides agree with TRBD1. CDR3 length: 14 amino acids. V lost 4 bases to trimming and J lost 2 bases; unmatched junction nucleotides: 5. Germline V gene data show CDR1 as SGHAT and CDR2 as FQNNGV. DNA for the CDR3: TGTGCCAGCAGCTCTCAGGACAGGACCTACGAGCAGTACTTC. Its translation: CASSSQDRTYEQYF. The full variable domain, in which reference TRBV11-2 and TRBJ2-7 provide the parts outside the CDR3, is EAGVAQSPRYKIIEKRQSVAFWCNPISGHATLYWYQQILGQGPKLLIQFQNNGVVDDSQLPKDRFSAERLKGVDSTLKIQPAKLEDSAVYLCASSSQDRTYEQYFGPGTRLTVT.

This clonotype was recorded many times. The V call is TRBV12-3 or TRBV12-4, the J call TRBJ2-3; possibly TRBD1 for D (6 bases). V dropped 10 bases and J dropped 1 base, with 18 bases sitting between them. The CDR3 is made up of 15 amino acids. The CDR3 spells CAILNRVRGTDTQYF. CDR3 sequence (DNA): TGTGCCATCTTAAACAGGGTTAGGGGCACAGATACGCAGTATTTT.

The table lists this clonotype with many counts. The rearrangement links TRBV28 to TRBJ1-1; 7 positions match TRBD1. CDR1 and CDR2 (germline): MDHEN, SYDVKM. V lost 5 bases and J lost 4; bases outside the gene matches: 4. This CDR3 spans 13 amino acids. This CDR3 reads CASSVRQGTEAFF. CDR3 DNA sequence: TGTGCCAGCAGTGTCCGACAGGGCACTGAAGCTTTCTTT.

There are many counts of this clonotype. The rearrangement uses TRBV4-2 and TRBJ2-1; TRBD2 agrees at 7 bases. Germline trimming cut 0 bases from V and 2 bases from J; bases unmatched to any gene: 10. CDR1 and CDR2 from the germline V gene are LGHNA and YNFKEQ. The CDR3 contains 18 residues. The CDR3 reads CASSQDGQGRATYNEQFF. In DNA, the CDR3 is TGTGCCAGCAGCCAAGATGGGCAAGGGAGGGCAACCTACAATGAGCAGTTCTTC.

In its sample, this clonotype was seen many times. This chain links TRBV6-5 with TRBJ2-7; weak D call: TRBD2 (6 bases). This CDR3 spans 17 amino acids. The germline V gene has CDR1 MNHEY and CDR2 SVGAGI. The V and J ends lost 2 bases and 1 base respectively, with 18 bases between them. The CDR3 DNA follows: TGTGCCAGCAGTTACGGAGGGCCACGGGGCTCTTCCTACGAGCAGTACTTC. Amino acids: CASSYGGPRGSSYEQYF.

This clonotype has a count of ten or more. CDR3 region: CAISYRGSEEQYF. Written as DNA, the CDR3 is TGTGCCATCAGTTACAGGGGATCAGAGGAGCAGTACTTC. The chain uses TRBV10-3 and TRBJ2-7; 7 nucleotides agree with TRBD1. This CDR3 has 13 amino acids. The germline V gene has CDR1 ENHRY and CDR2 SYGVKD. V gave up 5 bases and J gave up 7 bases; unmatched junction bases: 8.

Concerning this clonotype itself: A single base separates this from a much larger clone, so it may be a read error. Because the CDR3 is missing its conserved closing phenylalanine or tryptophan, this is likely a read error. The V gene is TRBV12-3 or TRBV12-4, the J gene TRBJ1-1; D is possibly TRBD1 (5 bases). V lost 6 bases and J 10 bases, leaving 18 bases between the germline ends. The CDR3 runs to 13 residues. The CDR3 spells CASRPHGGLGAFC. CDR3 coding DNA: TGTGCCAGCAGACCCCATGGGGGACTGGGAGCTTTCTGT.

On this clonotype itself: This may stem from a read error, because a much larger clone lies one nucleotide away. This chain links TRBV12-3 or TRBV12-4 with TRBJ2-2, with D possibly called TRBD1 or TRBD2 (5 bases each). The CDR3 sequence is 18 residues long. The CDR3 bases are TGTGCCTGCAGACGGGACCTCTGGGTGGGTGAGACCACCGGGGAGCTGTTTTTT. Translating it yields CACRRDLWVGETTGELFF.

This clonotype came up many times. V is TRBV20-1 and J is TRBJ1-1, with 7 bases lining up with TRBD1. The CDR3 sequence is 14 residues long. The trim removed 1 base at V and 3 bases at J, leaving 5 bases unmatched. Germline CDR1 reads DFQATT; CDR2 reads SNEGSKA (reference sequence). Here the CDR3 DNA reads TGCAGTGCTAGAGGCAGGGGGGTCTACACTGAAGCTTTCTTT. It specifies CSARGRGVYTEAFF.

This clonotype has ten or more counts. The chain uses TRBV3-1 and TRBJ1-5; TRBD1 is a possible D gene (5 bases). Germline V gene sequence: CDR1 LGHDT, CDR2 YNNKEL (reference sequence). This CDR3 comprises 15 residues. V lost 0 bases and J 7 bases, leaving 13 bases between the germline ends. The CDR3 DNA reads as TGTGCCAGCAGCCAAGATTGGAGGCGGGGGCAGCCCCAGCATTTT. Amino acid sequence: CASSQDWRRGQPQHF. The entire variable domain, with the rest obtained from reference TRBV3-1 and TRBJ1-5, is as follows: DTAVSQTPKYLVTQMGNDKSIKCEQNLGHDTMYWYKQDSKKFLKIMFSYNNKELIINETVPNRFSPKSPDKAHLNLHINSLELGDSAVYFCASSQDWRRGQPQHFGDGTRLSIL.

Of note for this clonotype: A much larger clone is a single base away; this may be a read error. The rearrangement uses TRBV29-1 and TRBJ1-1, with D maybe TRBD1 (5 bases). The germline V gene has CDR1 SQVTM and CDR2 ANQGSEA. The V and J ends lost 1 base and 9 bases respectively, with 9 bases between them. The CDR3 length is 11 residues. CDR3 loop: CSVEGGTQAFF. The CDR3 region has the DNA TGCAGCGTTGAAGGGGGGACTCAAGCTTTCTTT.